The 2 T cell receptor beta chains in this list originate from one sample, sequenced in a study of PD-1 blockade in classical Hodgkin lymphoma. Time point here: newly diagnosed, previously untreated cHL patient sample. Thawed PBMCs were the source of CD4+ T cells, purified by magnetic negative selection. Produced via immunoSEQ multiplex PCR; TCRdb's table is partial and in-frame only. The profile shows tens of thousands of clones, about 88% of them singletons. Sequenced sample: CD4+ T cells from blood. These TCRs come from a human donor with classical Hodgkin lymphoma.

V gene TRBV18 combines with J gene TRBJ2-1, with D hard to call. Trimming pared 3 bases from V and 4 bases from J, leaving 7 bases between. The CDR3 extends over 13 amino acids. Germline V gives CDR1 KGHSH, CDR2 LQKENI. CDR3 protein: CASSPGRYNEQFF. The DNA of the CDR3 is TGTGCCAGCTCACCCGGCCGTTACAATGAGCAGTTCTTC.

The chain carries TRBV6-6 and TRBJ2-7, with TRBD1 matching 9 bases. V dropped 0 bases and J dropped 3; count of bases not matched to a gene: 6. CDR1 is MNHNY, CDR2 SVGAGI, per germline (reference sequence). This CDR3 has 16 amino acids. The CDR3 region is CASSYSRDRVGYEQYV. DNA of the CDR3: TGTGCCAGCAGTTACTCGAGGGACAGGGTTGGCTACGAGCAGTACGTC.